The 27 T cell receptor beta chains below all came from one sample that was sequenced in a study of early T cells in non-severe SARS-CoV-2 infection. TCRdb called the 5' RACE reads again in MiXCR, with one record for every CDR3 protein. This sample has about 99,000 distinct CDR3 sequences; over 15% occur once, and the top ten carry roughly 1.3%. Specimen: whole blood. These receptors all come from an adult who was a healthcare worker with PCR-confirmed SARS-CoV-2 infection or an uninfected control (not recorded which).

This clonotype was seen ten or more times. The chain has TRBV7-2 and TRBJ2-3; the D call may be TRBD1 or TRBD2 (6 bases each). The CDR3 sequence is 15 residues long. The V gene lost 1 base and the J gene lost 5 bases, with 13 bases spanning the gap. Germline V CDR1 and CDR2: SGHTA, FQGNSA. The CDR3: CASSLVSGEEDTQYF. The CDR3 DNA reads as TGTGCCAGCAGCTTAGTCTCAGGGGAGGAAGATACGCAGTATTTT.

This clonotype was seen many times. CDR3 nucleotides: TGTGCCAGCAGTGACTGGCTCGGGGAGCAGTTCTTC. Translation: CASSDWLGEQFF. The chain recombines TRBV25-1 with TRBJ2-1, with D uncertain. The CDR3 has 12 amino acids. The V gene's germline CDR1 is MGHDK and CDR2 SYGVNS. The V end was cut by 3 bases, the J end by 10 bases, with 10 bases between. Full variable domain (remainder filled in from reference TRBV25-1 and TRBJ2-1): EADIYQTPRYLVIGTGKKITLECSQTMGHDKMYWYQQDPGMELHLIHYSYGVNSTEKGDLSSESTVSRIRTEHFPLTLESARPSHTSQYLCASSDWLGEQFFGPGTRLTVL.

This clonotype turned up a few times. The CDR3 DNA reads TGTGCCAGCAGTCGAGTACAGGACTCCTACGAGCAGTACTTC. This encodes CASSRVQDSYEQYF. The rearrangement uses TRBV12-3 or TRBV12-4 and TRBJ2-7, with D possibly matching TRBD1 (5 bases). V lost 5 bases and J 0 bases, leaving 11 bases between the germline ends. The CDR3 runs 14 residues.

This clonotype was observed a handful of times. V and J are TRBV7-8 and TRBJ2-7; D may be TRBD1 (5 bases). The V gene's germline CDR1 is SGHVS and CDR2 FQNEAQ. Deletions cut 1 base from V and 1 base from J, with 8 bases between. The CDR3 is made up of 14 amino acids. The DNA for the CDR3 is TGTGCCAGCAGCTTAGGGGGCGCATCCTACGAGCAGTACTTC. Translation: CASSLGGASYEQYF.

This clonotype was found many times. The CDR3: CASSHDRGGRGGELFF. CDR3 in DNA: TGCGCCAGCAGCCATGACAGGGGGGGAAGAGGCGGGGAGCTGTTTTTT. V is TRBV4-3 and J is TRBJ2-2; 9 bases fit TRBD1. Germline V gene lookup returns CDR1 LGHNA and CDR2 YSLEER. V was pared by 3 bases and J by 7 bases, with 9 bases of the junction left unmatched. The CDR3 is 16 amino acids.

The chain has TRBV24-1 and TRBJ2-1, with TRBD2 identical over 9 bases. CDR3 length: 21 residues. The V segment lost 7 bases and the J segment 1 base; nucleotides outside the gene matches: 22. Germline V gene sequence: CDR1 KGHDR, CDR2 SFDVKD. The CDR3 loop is CATSWTPVLGLASISYNEQFF. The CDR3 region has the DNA TGTGCCACCAGCTGGACGCCGGTCCTCGGACTAGCGTCGATATCCTACAATGAGCAGTTCTTC.

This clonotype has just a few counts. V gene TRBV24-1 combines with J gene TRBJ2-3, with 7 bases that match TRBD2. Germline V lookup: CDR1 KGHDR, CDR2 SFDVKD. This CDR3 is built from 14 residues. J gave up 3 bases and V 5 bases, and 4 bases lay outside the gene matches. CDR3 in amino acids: CATSALGGTDTQYF. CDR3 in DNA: TGTGCCACCAGTGCCCTCGGGGGGACAGATACGCAGTATTTT.

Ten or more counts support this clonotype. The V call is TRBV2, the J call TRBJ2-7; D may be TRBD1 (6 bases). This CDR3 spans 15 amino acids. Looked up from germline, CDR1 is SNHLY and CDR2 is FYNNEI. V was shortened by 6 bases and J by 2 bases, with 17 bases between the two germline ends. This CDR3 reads CASSPEGVGAYEQYF. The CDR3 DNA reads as TGTGCCAGCAGCCCCGAGGGGGTAGGGGCCTACGAGCAGTACTTC.

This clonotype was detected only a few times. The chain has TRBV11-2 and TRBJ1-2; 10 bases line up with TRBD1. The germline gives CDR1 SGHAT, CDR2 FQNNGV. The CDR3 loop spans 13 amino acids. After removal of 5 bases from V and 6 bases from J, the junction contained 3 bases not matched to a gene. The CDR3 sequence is CASSLDRGNGYTF. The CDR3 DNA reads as TGTGCCAGCAGCCTGGACAGGGGGAATGGCTACACCTTC.

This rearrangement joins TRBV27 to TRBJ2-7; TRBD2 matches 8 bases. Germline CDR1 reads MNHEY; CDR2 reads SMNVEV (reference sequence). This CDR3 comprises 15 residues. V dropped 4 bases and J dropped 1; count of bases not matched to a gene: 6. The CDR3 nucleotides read TGTGCCAGCAGTTCGGTCCGGGAGGGGTCCTACGAGCAGTACTTC. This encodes CASSSVREGSYEQYF.

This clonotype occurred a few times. CDR3: CASSLVPSLASTDTQYF. The CDR3 DNA reads as TGTGCCAGCAGCTTAGTTCCCTCACTAGCGAGCACAGATACGCAGTATTTT. V is TRBV7-2 and J is TRBJ2-3, with 7 bases identical to TRBD2. Germline trimming cut 1 base from V and 0 bases from J; bases unmatched to any gene: 7. Germline V CDR1 and CDR2: SGHTA, FQGNSA. CDR3 size: 17 residues.

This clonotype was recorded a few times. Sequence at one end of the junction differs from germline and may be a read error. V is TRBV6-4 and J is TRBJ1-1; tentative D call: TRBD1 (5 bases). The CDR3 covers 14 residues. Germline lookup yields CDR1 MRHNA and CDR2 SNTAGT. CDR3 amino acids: CANSDSAGSSEAFF. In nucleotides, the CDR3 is TGTGCCAACAGTGACTCTGCAGGGTCCTCTGAAGCTTTCTTT.

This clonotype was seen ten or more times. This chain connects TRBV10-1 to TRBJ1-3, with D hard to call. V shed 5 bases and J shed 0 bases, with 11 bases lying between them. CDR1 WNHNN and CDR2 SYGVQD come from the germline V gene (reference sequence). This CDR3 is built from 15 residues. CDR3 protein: CASSTGSDSGNTIYF. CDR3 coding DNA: TGCGCCAGCAGTACCGGGTCCGACTCTGGAAACACCATATATTTT.

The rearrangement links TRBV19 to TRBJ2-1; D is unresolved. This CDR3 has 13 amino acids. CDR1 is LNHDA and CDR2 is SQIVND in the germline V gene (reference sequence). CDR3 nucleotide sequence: TGTGCTACGGGCGTCAGCTCCTACAATGAGCAGTTCTTC. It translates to CATGVSSYNEQFF.

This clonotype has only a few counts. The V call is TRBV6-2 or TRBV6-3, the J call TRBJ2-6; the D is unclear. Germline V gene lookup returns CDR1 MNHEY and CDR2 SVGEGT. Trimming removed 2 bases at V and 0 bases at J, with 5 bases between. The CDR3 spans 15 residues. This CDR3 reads CASSYDSSGANVLTF. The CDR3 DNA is TGTGCCAGCAGTTACGACTCCTCTGGGGCCAACGTCCTGACTTTC.

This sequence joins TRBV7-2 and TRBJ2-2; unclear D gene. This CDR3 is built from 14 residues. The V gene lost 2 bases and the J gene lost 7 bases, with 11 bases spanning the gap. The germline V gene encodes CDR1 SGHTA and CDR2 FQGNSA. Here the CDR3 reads CASSLIPLLGELFF. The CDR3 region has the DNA TGTGCCAGCAGCTTAATACCCTTACTCGGGGAGCTGTTTTTT.

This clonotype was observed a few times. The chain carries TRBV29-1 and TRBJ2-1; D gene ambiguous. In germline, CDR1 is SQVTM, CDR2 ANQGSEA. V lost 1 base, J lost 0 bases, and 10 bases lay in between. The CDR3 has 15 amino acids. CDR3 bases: TGCAGCGTTGAAGGTAGCACGAGCTCCTACAATGAGCAGTTCTTC. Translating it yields CSVEGSTSSYNEQFF.

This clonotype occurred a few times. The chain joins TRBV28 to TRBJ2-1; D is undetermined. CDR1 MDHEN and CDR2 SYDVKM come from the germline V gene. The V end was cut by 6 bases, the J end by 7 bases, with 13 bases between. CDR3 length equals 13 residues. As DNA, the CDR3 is TGTGCCAGCAGCTCCCTTGGGCGGAATGAGCAGTTCTTC. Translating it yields CASSSLGRNEQFF.

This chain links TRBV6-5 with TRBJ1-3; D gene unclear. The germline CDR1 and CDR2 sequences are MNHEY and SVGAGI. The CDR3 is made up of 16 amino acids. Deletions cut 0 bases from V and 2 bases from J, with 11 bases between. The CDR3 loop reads CASSYSPDTAGNTIYF. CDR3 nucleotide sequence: TGTGCCAGCAGTTACTCCCCCGACACGGCTGGAAACACCATATATTTT.

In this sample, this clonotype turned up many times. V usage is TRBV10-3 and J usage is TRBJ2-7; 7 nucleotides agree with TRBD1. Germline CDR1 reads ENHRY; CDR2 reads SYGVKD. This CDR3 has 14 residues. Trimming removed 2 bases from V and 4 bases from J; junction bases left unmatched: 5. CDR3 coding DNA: TGTGCCATCAGTGAGGACAGGGCGAGTTACGAGCAGTACTTC. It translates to CAISEDRASYEQYF.

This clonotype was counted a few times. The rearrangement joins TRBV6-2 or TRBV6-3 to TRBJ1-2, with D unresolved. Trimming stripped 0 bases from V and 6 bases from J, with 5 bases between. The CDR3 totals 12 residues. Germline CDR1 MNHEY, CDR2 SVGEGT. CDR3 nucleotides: TGTGCCAGCAGTTACTCGAGAGATGGCTACACCTTC. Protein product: CASSYSRDGYTF.

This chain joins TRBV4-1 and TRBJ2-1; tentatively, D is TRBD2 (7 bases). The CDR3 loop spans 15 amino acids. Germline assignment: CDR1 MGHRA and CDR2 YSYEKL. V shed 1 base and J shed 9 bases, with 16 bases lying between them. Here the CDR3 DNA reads TGCGCCAGCAGCCAAGCATCGACGGGGGGCAGTGAGCAGTTCTTC. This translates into CASSQASTGGSEQFF.

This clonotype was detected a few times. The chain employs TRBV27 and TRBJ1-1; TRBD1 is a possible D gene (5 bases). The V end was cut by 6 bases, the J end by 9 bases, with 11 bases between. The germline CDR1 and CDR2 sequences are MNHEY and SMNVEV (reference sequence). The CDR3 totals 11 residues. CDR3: CASSRGNKAFF. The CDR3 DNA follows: TGTGCCAGCAGCCGGGGGAATAAAGCTTTCTTT.

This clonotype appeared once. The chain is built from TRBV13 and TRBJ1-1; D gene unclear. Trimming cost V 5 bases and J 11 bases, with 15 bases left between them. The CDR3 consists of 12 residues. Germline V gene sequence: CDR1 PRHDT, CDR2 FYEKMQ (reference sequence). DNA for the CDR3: TGTGCCAGCAGCCAAAGCGCCTCCGGGGCTTTCTTT. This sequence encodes CASSQSASGAFF.

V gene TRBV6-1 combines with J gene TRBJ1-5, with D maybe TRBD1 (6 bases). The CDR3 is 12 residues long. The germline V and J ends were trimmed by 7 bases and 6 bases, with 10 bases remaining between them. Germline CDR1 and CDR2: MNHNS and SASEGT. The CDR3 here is CASTRGSQPQHF. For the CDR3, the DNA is TGTGCCAGCACCAGGGGCAGTCAGCCCCAGCATTTT.

DNA of the CDR3: TGTGCCAGCAGTAGTTGCGGGACAGATGCCTACGAGCAGTACTTC. As protein: CASSSCGTDAYEQYF. The V and J genes are TRBV12-3 or TRBV12-4 and TRBJ2-7; D might be TRBD1 (7 bases). The CDR3 spans 15 residues. V lost 5 bases, J lost 2 bases, and 16 bases lay in between.

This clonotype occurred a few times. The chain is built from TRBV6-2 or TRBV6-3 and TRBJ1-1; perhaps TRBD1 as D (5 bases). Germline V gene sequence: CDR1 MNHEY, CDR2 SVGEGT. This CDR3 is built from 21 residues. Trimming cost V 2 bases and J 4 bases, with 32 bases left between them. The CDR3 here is CASSYPGPFTQAQGGLTEAFF. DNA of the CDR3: TGTGCCAGCAGTTACCCTGGTCCATTCACCCAGGCCCAGGGTGGGCTCACTGAAGCTTTCTTT.